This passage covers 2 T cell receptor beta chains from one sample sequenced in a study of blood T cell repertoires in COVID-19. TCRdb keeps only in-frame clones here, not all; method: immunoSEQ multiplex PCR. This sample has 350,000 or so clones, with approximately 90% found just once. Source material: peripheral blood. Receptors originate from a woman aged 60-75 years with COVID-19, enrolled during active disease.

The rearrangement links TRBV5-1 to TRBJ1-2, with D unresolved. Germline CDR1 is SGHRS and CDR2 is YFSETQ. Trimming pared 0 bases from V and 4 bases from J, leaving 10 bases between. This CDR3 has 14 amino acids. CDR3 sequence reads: CASSLAPGVYGYTF. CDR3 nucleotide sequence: TGCGCCAGCAGCTTGGCCCCCGGGGTCTATGGCTACACCTTC. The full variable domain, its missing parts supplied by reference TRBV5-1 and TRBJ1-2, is KAGVTQTPRYLIKTRGQQVTLSCSPISGHRSVSWYQQTPGQGLQFLFEYFSETQRNKGNFPGRFSGRQFSNSRSEMNVSTLELGDSALYLCASSLAPGVYGYTFGSGTRLTVV.

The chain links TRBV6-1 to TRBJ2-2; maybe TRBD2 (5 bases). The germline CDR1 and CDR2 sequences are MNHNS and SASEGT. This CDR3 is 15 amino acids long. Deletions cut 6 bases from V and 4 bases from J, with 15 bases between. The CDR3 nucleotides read TGTGCCAGCAGACGTACCGGGATTTTCACCGGGGAGCTGTTTTTT. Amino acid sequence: CASRRTGIFTGELFF.